This TCR beta chain comes out of a study of shared clonotypes between healthy human individuals. Study summary: Per donor, CD8 memory used one plate, CD8 naive used two, CD4 memory used three and CD4 naive used three. Study results and caveats: Relative to their counterparts shared across all four donors, non-shared clonotypes exhibited diminished generation probabilities.

A note on this clone: The antigen is undetermined.

V lost 1 base and J lost 4, with 13 bases in between. The CDR3 runs 15 residues. Germline values: CDR1 SGHTA, CDR2 FQGNSA. Clones were read by immunoSEQ multiplex PCR, and TCRdb kept only the in-frame ones, dropping some. The data contain a few million clones, more than 90% of them singletons. Sequencing used naive CD4+ T cells sorted from blood. Subset meaning: CD45RA+ positively selected. The rearrangement joins TRBV7-2 to TRBJ1-1; no clear D gene. This TCR was recovered from a man between 18 and 35 years old in good health. This chain's CDR3 is CASSLGTLGATEAFF. The CDR3 nucleotides read TGTGCCAGCAGCTTAGGGACCCTGGGAGCCACTGAAGCTTTCTTT.